A selection of T cell receptor beta chains follows, all from one sample in a study of cytomegalovirus exposure and HLA in healthy donors. Here immunoSEQ multiplex PCR was the method, and the copy in TCRdb shows in-frame clones only, minus some. Altogether about 130,000 clones are present, about 80% being singletons, with the ten largest covering 3% to 4%. Specimen: PBMCs. All receptors come from a woman in her fifties or sixties in good health and CMV-seronegative. The CDR3 runs from the conserved cysteine through the conserved F or W. The D gene is left open where the match is weak. Where a row states a size, it is once, few, many or the class of an expanded clone; other rows omit it.

CDR3 length	D gene	J gene	V gene	clone size	CDR3 protein	CDR3 DNA
15	TRBD2	TRBJ2-5	TRBV7-9	NA	CSSSETSGSFQTQYF	TGTTCCAGCAGCGAGACTAGCGGGTCTTTTCAGACCCAGTACTTC
13	TRBD1	TRBJ1-2	TRBV7-8	NA	CASSLGGQGEGDF	TGTGCCAGCAGCTTAGGGGGACAGGGGGAAGGGGACTTC
13	NA	TRBJ1-2	TRBV9	NA	CASSVGAGYGYTF	TGTGCCAGCAGCGTTGGGGCTGGGTATGGCTACACCTTC
14	TRBD2	TRBJ2-5	TRBV6-1	few	CASNVAGGQETQYF	TGTGCCAGCAATGTAGCGGGAGGCCAAGAGACCCAGTACTTC
13	NA	TRBJ2-5	TRBV27	NA	CASSLTRGETQYF	TGTGCCAGCAGTCTAACCCGGGGAGAGACCCAGTACTTC
13	NA	TRBJ1-1	TRBV6-5	NA	CASSYSITLWWQF	TGTGCCAGCAGTTACTCGATTACCCTGTGGTGGCAATTT
14	NA	TRBJ2-7	TRBV7-3	NA	CASSPGAGSNEQYF	TGTGCCAGCAGCCCCGGTGCGGGGAGCAACGAGCAGTACTTC
13	NA	TRBJ2-7	TRBV7-6	NA	CASSLRDNYEQYF	TGTGCCAGCAGCTTGAGGGACAACTACGAGCAGTACTTC
12	NA	TRBJ1-4	TRBV7-9	NA	CALDYWDEKLFF	TGTGCCCTTGACTACTGGGATGAAAAACTGTTTTTT
14	NA	TRBJ2-7	TRBV7-2	NA	CASSLAAGGYEQYF	TGTGCCAGCAGCTTAGCGGCCGGGGGCTACGAGCAGTACTTC
19	TRBD2	TRBJ2-3	TRBV9	few	CASSYGLTGAGGGTDTQYF	TGTGCCAGCAGCTATGGCCTCACTGGCGCGGGAGGAGGCACAGATACGCAGTATTTT
15	TRBD1	TRBJ1-1	TRBV6-5	few	CASSYSNRGDTEAFF	TGTGCCAGCAGTTACTCGAACAGGGGGGACACTGAAGCTTTCTTT
13	NA	TRBJ2-7	TRBV7-2	NA	CASSVERGYEQYF	TGTGCCAGCAGCGTAGAAAGAGGTTACGAGCAGTACTTC
14	NA	TRBJ2-7	TRBV5-4	few	CASSDLRLGGEQYF	TGTGCCAGCAGCGACCTCAGACTCGGCGGGGAGCAGTACTTC
15	TRBD2	TRBJ2-2	TRBV7-6	NA	CASSSVAGAFGELFF	TGTGCCAGCAGCTCCGTAGCGGGAGCTTTCGGGGAGCTGTTTTTT
17	TRBD2	TRBJ2-7	TRBV4-1	many	CASSQTRASGRGYEQYF	TGCGCCAGCAGCCAAACGCGGGCTAGCGGGAGGGGATACGAGCAGTACTTC
16	TRBD2	TRBJ2-3	TRBV2	NA	CASLSGLAGNTDTQYF	TGTGCCAGCTTATCGGGACTAGCGGGCAACACAGATACGCAGTATTTT
14	NA	TRBJ1-3	TRBV7-3	few	CASTLSISGNTIYF	TGTGCCAGCACCTTATCTATCTCTGGAAACACCATATATTTT
14	NA	TRBJ2-4	TRBV19	NA	CASSIKAGLAIQYF	TGTGCCAGTAGTATTAAAGCTGGGCTTGCCATTCAGTACTTC
12	NA	TRBJ2-7	TRBV7-9	few	CASVDTHYEQYF	TGTGCCAGCGTCGACACTCACTACGAGCAGTACTTC
17	NA	TRBJ1-5	TRBV4-3	NA	CASSHKRTSYSNQPQHF	TGCGCCAGCAGCCATAAACGGACAAGTTATAGCAATCAGCCCCAGCATTTT
17	TRBD1	TRBJ2-2	TRBV5-1	few	CASSRTGFGRDTGELFF	TGCGCCAGCAGCCGGACAGGGTTTGGGCGGGACACCGGGGAGCTGTTTTTT
14	NA	TRBJ1-3	TRBV6-6	once	CASSVRDKGNTIYF	TGTGCCAGCAGTGTACGAGACAAAGGAAACACCATATATTTT
15	NA	TRBJ1-3	TRBV7-2	NA	CASSLEQSSGNTIYF	TGTGCCAGCAGCTTAGAACAGTCCTCTGGAAACACCATATATTTT
16	NA	TRBJ1-3	TRBV9	NA	CASSVAHRPSGNTIYF	TGTGCCAGCAGCGTAGCTCACAGGCCCTCTGGAAACACCATATATTTT
12	NA	TRBJ2-5	TRBV5-4	few	CASSLAAGTQYF	TGTGCCAGCAGCTTAGCAGCGGGGACCCAGTACTTC
15	TRBD1	TRBJ2-1	TRBV7-9	once	CASSENAGTGVKQFF	TGTGCCAGCAGCGAAAACGCCGGGACAGGGGTGAAGCAGTTCTTC
16	TRBD2	TRBJ2-7	TRBV7-9	few	CSSSTYGEGSSYEQYF	TGTTCCAGCAGTACCTATGGGGAGGGGAGCTCCTACGAGCAGTACTTC
13	NA	TRBJ2-5	TRBV7-7	NA	CASSLTGPETQYF	TGTGCTAGCAGCTTAACTGGTCCGGAGACCCAGTACTTC
18	TRBD2	TRBJ2-6	TRBV18	NA	CASSRIASGGSGANVLTF	TGTGCCAGCTCACGAATAGCCTCGGGAGGTTCTGGGGCCAACGTCCTGACTTTC
13	NA	TRBJ2-7	TRBV7-2	NA	CASSLDRAYEQYF	TGTGCCAGCAGCTTAGACAGAGCCTACGAGCAGTACTTC
14	TRBD1	TRBJ2-7	TRBV7-9	NA	CASSTGTGGYEQYF	TGTGCCAGCAGCACCGGGACAGGGGGCTACGAGCAGTACTTC
13	NA	TRBJ1-2	TRBV29-1	NA	CSVYRDKGNGYTF	TGCAGCGTGTACCGGGACAAGGGTAACGGCTACACCTTC
14	NA	TRBJ2-7	TRBV7-9	NA	CASSLAGQSYEQYF	TGTGCCAGCAGCTTAGCCGGACAGTCCTACGAGCAGTACTTC
16	TRBD2	TRBJ2-2	TRBV7-3	NA	CASSSAGEWGTGELFF	TGTGCCAGCAGCTCAGCGGGAGAGTGGGGCACCGGGGAGCTGTTTTTT
16	NA	TRBJ1-4	TRBV7-2	NA	CASSPRTVATNEKLFF	TGTGCCAGCAGCCCCCGGACAGTTGCAACTAATGAAAAACTGTTTTTT
15	TRBD1	TRBJ2-7	TRBV27	NA	CASSGRDREGHEQYF	TGTGCCAGCAGTGGTCGGGACAGGGAAGGCCACGAGCAGTACTTC
12	NA	TRBJ1-2	TRBV6-6	once	CASSKTPSGYTF	TGTGCCAGCAGTAAAACACCGTCGGGCTACACCTTC
17	TRBD2	TRBJ2-7	TRBV5-6	NA	CASTARLYGLRGWEQYF	TGTGCCAGCACCGCACGGCTGTATGGACTGCGGGGGTGGGAGCAGTACTTC
15	NA	TRBJ1-5	TRBV6-1	NA	CASSLVEGSNQPQHF	TGTGCCAGCAGTCTCGTCGAGGGTAGCAATCAGCCCCAGCATTTT
18	NA	TRBJ2-2	TRBV4-3	NA	CASSPVPGQNRWTGELFF	TGCGCCAGCAGCCCTGTCCCGGGACAAAACCGGTGGACCGGGGAGCTGTTTTTT